A selection of T cell receptor beta chains follows, all from one sample in a study of human T cells and chemical hapten exposure. TCRdb passed the RACE reads through MiXCR, listing each CDR3 protein once. Among fewer than 150,000 distinct CDR3 sequences listed, about an eighth were seen once. The sequencing used whole blood, collected in connection with sensitization to the hapten diphenylcyclopropenone (DPC). The receptors here all came from a woman aged 45-60 years with alopecia areata. Some clones in this sample may be carry-over from other donors' samples. The CDR3 runs from the conserved cysteine through the conserved F or W. A D gene is named only where the DNA matches it firmly. Some rows mark clone size as missing; the rest say once, few, many or name a class of expanded clone.

TRBJ2-7	TRBV5-5	-	-	TGTGCCAGCAGCTTTTTAGGCACCTCCTACGAGCAGTACTTC	CASSFLGTSYEQYF
TRBJ2-1	TRBV20-1	many	-	TGCAGTGCTAGAGTTACTGGGACGGAGAGGGACTGGACCTCCTACAATGAGCAGTTCTTC	CSARVTGTERDWTSYNEQFF
TRBJ1-2	TRBV7-8	few	-	TGTGCCAGCAGCTTAGCCAGGACTAACTATGGCTACACCTTC	CASSLARTNYGYTF
TRBJ2-3	TRBV19	-	-	TGTGCCAGTAGTATCCAAAATACGCAGTATTTT	CASSIQNTQYF
TRBJ2-1	TRBV7-2	many	-	TGTGCCAGCAGTATCCTGCTGGGGGAGCAGTTCTTC	CASSILLGEQFF
TRBJ2-2	TRBV7-3	-	-	TGTGCCAGCAGCCCGCAGGCGGCGAACACCGGGGAGCTGTTTTTT	CASSPQAANTGELFF
TRBJ2-2	TRBV7-2	-	TRBD2	TGTGCCAGCAGCTTAACTAGCGGGCTTAACACCGGGGAGCTGTTTTTT	CASSLTSGLNTGELFF
TRBJ2-4	TRBV6-1	few	TRBD1	TGTGCCAGCAGCAAGGACAGGGACGGAAACATTCAGTACTTC	CASSKDRDGNIQYF
TRBJ1-4	TRBV3-1	-	-	TGTGCCAGCAGCCACGGAGGGCGGGGGATCACTAATGAAAAACTGTTTTTT	CASSHGGRGITNEKLFF
TRBJ2-6	TRBV5-1	-	-	TGCGCCAGCAGCTTGGAGGCAGGAGGAGCCGACGTCCTGACTTTC	CASSLEAGGADVLTF
TRBJ2-2	TRBV18	-	-	TGTGCCAGCTCACCGAGGCGGAACACCGGGGAGCTGTTTTTT	CASSPRRNTGELFF
TRBJ2-1	TRBV18	many	-	TGTGCCAGCTCACCGCAAGGGGGCAATGAGCAGTTCTTC	CASSPQGGNEQFF
TRBJ1-3	TRBV29-1	many	-	TGCAGCGTAACAGCCTACCCTGGAAACACCATATATTTT	CSVTAYPGNTIYF
TRBJ2-7	TRBV18	-	-	TGTGCCAGCTCACCGGGAGCAGGAGGGGGCCAGTACGAGCAGTACTTC	CASSPGAGGGQYEQYF
TRBJ2-7	TRBV20-1	few	-	TGCAGTGCTAGTTTCGAACGGGGGAACTCCTACGAGCAGTACTTC	CSASFERGNSYEQYF
TRBJ1-3	TRBV7-8	-	-	TGTGCCAGCAGCTTAATAAAGAGCTCTGGAAACACCATATATTTT	CASSLIKSSGNTIYF
TRBJ2-3	TRBV11-2	few	-	TGTGCCAGCAGCTCCCGGAGGTCTAGCACAGATACGCAGTATTTT	CASSSRRSSTDTQYF
TRBJ1-1	TRBV20-1	few	-	TGCAGTGCTAGCAGGTCGTTGTCGCGCACTGAAGCTTTCTTT	CSASRSLSRTEAFF
TRBJ2-6	TRBV7-9	few	-	TGTGCCAGCAGAGAGAAGGGGGCCAACGTCCTGACTTTC	CASREKGANVLTF
TRBJ1-1	TRBV2	few	-	TGTGCCAGCAGTGAGGCAGGCTTAGGGGGTGAAGCTTTCTTT	CASSEAGLGGEAFF
TRBJ1-2	TRBV5-6	-	-	TGTGCCAGCAGGGACACGCACTATGGCTACACCTTC	CASRDTHYGYTF
TRBJ1-3	TRBV6-5	-	-	TGTGCCAGCAGCTACCGAGCATTTGGCTCTGGAAACACCATATATTTT	CASSYRAFGSGNTIYF
TRBJ1-1	TRBV28	-	-	TGTGCCAGCAGTCCTGGGGCCCGGGAGGCTTTCTTT	CASSPGAREAFF
TRBJ2-3	TRBV7-2	-	-	TGTGCCAGCAGCTTAGTGCGGAAGGGCACAGATACGCAGTATTTT	CASSLVRKGTDTQYF